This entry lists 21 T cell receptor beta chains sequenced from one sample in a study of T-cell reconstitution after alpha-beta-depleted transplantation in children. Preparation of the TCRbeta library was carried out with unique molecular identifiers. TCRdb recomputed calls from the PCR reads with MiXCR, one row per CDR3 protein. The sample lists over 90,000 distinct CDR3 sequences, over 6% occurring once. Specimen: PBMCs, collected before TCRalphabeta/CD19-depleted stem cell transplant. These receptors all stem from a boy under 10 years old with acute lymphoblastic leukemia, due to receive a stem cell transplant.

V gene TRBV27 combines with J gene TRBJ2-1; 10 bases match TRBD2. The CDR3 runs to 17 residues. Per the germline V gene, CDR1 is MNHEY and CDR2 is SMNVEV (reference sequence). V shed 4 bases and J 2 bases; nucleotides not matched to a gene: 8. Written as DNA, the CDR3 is TGTGCCAGCAGTTGGACGAGCGGGGGGGGCCCCTACAATGAGCAGTTCTTC. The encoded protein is CASSWTSGGGPYNEQFF.

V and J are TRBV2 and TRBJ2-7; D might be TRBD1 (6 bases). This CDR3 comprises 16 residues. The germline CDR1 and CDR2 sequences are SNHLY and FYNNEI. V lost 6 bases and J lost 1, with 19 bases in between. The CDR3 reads CASRPWGRGASYEQYF. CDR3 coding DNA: TGTGCCAGCAGGCCTTGGGGCAGGGGAGCGTCCTACGAGCAGTACTTC.

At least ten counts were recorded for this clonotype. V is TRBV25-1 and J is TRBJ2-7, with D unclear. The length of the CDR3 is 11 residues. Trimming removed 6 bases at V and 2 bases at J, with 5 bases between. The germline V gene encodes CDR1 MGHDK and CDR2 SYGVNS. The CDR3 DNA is TGTGCCAGCAGGGGTCCCTACGAGCAGTACTTC. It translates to CASRGPYEQYF.

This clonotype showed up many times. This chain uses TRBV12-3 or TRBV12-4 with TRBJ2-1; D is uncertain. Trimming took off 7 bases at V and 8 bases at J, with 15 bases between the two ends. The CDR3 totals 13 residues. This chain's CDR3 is CASIDGNGDEQFF. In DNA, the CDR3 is TGTGCCAGCATTGATGGCAATGGGGATGAGCAGTTCTTC.

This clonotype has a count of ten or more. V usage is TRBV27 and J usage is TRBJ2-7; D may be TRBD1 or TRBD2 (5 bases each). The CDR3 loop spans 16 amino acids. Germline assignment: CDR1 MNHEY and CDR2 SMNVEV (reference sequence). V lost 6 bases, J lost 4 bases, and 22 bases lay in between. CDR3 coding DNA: TGTGCCAGCAGCCCTGGGGTGGGGCAGCCGGGGTACGAGCAGTACTTC. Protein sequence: CASSPGVGQPGYEQYF.

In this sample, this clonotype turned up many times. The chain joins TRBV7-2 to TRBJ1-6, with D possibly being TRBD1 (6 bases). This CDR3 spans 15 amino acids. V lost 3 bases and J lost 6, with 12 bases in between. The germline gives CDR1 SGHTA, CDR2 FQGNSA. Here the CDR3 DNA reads TGTGCCAGCAGCTTCCAACAGGGCGGTAATTCACCCCTCCACTTT. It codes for CASSFQQGGNSPLHF.

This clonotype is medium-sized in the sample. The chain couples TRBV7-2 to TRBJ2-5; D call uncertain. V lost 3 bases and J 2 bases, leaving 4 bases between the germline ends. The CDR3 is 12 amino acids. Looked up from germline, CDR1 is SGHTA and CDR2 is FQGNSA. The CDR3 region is CASSLVQETQYF. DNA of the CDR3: TGTGCCAGCAGCTTGGTACAAGAGACCCAGTACTTC.

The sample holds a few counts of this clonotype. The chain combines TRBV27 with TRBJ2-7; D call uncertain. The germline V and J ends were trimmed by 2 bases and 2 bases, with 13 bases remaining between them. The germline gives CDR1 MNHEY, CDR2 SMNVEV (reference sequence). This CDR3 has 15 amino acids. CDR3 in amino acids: CASSLGGRNTYEQYF. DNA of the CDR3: TGTGCCAGCAGTTTAGGCGGACGAAACACCTACGAGCAGTACTTC.

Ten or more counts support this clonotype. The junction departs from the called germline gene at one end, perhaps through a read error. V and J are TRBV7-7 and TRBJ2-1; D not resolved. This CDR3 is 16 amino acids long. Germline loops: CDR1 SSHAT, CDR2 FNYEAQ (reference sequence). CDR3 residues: CASSLELPSSYNEQFF. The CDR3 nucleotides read TGTGCTAGCAGCTTGGAACTCCCGAGCTCCTACAATGAGCAGTTCTTC.

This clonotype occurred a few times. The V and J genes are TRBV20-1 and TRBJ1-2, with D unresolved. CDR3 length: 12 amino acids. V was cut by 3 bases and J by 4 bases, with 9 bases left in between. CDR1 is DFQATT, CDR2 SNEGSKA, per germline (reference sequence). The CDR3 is CSARAVVYGYTF. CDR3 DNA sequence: TGCAGTGCTAGGGCGGTAGTCTATGGCTACACCTTC.

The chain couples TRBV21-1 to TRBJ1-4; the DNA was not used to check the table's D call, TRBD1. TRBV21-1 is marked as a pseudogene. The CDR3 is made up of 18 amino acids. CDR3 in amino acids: CASSAFSGGDATNEKLFF. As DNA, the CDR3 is TGTGCCAGCAGCGCGTTCTCAGGGGGGGACGCAACTAATGAAAAACTGTTTTTT.

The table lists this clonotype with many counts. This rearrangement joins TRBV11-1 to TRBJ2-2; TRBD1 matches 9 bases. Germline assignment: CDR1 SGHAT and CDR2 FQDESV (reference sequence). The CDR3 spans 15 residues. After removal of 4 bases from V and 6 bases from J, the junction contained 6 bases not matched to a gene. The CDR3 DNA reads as TGTGCCAGCAGCTCGCCCGGGACAGGGCCCGGGGAGCTGTTTTTT. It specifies CASSSPGTGPGELFF.

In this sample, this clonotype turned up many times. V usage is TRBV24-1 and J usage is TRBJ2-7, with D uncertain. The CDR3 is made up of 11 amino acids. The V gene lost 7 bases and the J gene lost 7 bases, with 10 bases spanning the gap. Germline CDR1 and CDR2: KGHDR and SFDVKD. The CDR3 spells CATSASREQYF. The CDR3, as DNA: TGTGCCACCAGCGCCTCGAGGGAGCAGTACTTC.

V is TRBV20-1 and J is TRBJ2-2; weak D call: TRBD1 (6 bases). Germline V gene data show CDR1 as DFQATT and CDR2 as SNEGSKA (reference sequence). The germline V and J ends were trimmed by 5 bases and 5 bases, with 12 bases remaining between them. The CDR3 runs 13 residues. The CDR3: CSAAGVRTGELFF. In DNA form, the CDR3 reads TGCAGTGCTGCAGGGGTGCGGACCGGGGAGCTGTTTTTT.

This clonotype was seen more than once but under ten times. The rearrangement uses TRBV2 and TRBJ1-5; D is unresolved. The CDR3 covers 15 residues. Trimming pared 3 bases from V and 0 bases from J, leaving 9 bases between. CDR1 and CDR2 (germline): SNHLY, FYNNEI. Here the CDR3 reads CASSEGSNSNQPQHF. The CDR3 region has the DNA TGTGCCAGCAGTGAGGGTTCTAATAGCAATCAGCCCCAGCATTTT.

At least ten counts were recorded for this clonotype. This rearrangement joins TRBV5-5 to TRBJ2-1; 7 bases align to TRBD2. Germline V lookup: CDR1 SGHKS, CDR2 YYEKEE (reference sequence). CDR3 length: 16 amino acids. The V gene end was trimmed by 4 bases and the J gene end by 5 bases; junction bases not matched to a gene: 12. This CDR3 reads CASSPASSGAHNEQFF. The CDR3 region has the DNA TGTGCCAGCAGCCCGGCGAGCAGCGGGGCTCACAATGAGCAGTTCTTC.

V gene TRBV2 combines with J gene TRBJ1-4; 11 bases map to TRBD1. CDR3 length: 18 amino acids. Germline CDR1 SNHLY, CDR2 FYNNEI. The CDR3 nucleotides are TGTACCTGCAGTCCCTGGACAGGGGGCGGGGTTGCTAATGAAAAACTGTTTTTT. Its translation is CTCSPWTGGGVANEKLFF. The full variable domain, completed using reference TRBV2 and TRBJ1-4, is EPEVTQTPSHQVTQMGQEVILRCVPISNHLYFYWYRQILGQKVEFLVSFYNNEISEKSEIFDDQFSVERPDGSNFTLKIRSTKLEDSAMYFCTCSPWTGGGVANEKLFFGSGTQLSVL.

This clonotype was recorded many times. CDR3 bases: TGTGCCAGCAGTTTAAATCGCCCCGGGGGGTCCGATGAGCAGTTCTTC. Translating it yields CASSLNRPGGSDEQFF. This chain connects TRBV12-3 or TRBV12-4 to TRBJ2-1; TRBD2 matches at 7 bases. This CDR3 contains 16 residues. V trimming: 2 bases; J trimming: 8 bases; junction bases outside the gene matches: 12.

CDR3: CSALDRVWGADNEQFF. In DNA, the CDR3 is TGCAGTGCTTTAGACCGCGTTTGGGGGGCCGACAATGAGCAGTTCTTC. V and J are TRBV20-1 and TRBJ2-1; D is perhaps TRBD1 or TRBD2 (6 bases each). CDR3 length equals 16 residues. Trimming cost V 5 bases and J 5 bases, with 22 bases left between them. The V gene's germline CDR1 is DFQATT and CDR2 SNEGSKA (reference sequence).

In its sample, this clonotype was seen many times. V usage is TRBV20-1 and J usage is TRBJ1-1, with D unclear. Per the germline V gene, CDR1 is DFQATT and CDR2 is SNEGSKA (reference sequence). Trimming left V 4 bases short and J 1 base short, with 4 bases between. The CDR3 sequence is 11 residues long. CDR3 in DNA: TGCAGTGCTAACACGAACACTGAAGCTTTCTTT. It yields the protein CSANTNTEAFF.

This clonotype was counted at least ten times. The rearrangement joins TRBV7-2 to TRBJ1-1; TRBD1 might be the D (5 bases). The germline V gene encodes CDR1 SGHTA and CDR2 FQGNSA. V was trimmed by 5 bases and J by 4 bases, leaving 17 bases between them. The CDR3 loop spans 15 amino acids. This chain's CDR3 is CASSPFRAGSTEAFF. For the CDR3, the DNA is TGTGCCAGCAGCCCATTCAGGGCGGGGAGCACTGAAGCTTTCTTT.